This T cell receptor (beta chain) originates from a study of CD4 T cell repertoires in COVID-19. Study at large: After 10 days of IL-2 expansion, CFSE-low cells were relabeled and restimulated with other coronavirus spikes.

Sequencing was performed with immunoSEQ multiplex PCR; in TCRdb, only in-frame clones are kept and a portion is missing. The sample consists of approximately 79,000 clones, roughly 85% of them appearing once. The CDR3 runs to 15 residues. CDR1 and CDR2 from the germline V gene are SGHRS and YFSETQ. Trimming shortened V by 4 bases and J by 0 bases, and 14 bases separated the two germline ends. The chain is built from TRBV5-1 and TRBJ2-7; D possibly corresponds to TRBD1 (6 bases). The receptor comes from a human donor who had COVID-19. The material was CD4+ T cells from peripheral blood, obtained after recovery from COVID-19. Written as DNA, the CDR3 is TGCGCCAGCAGCCGAGATGGACAGAGCTCCTACGAGCAGTACTTC. As protein: CASSRDGQSSYEQYF.